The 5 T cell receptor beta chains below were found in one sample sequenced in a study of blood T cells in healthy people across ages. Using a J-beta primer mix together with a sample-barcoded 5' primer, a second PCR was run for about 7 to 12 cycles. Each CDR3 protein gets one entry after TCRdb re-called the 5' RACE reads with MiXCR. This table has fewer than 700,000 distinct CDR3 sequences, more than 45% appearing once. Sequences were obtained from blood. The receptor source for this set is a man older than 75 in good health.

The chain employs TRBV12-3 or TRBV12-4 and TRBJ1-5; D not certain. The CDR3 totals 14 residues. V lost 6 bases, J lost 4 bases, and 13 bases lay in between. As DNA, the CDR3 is TGTGCCAGCAGCCCTGGCCTAACAAATCAGCCCCAGCATTTT. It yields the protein CASSPGLTNQPQHF.

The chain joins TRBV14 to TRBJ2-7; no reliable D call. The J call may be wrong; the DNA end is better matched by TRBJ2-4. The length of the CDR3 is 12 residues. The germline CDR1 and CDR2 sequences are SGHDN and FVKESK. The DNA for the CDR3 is TGTGCCAGCAGCCAAGAGGCAAACATTCAGTACTTC. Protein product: CASSQEANIQYF.

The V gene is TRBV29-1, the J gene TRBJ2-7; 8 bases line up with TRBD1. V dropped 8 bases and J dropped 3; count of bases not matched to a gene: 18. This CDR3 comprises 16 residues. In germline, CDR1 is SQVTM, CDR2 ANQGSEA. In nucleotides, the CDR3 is TGCAGCCAGCAAAGGGACAGGCCCTCCTGGTTCTACGAGCAGTACTTC. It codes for CSQQRDRPSWFYEQYF.

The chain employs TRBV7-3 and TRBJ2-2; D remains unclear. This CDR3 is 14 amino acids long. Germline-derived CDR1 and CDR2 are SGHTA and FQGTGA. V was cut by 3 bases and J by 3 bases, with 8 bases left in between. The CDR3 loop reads CASSFNRDTGELFF. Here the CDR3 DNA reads TGTGCCAGCAGCTTTAATCGGGACACCGGGGAGCTGTTTTTT.

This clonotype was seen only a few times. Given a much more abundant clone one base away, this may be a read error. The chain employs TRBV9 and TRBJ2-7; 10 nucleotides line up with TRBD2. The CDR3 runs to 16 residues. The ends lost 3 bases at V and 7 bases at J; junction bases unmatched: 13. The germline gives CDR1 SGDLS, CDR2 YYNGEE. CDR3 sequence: CASSGPLASGGDEQYF. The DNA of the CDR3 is TGTGCCAGCAGCGGCCCCCTGGCTAGCGGGGGAGATGAGCAGTACTTC.